Below are 32 T cell receptor beta chains sequenced from a single sample in a study of blood T cell repertoires in COVID-19. Sequenced by immunoSEQ multiplex PCR; TCRdb stores in-frame clones only, minus some. The sample yields 250,000 to 300,000 clones, 89% seen once. The material sequenced was peripheral blood. The receptors originated from a woman aged 25 to 45 with COVID-19, enrolled during active disease.

CDR3 loop: CASSYTFFGAGGPPQETQYF. In DNA, the CDR3 is TGTGCCAGCAGTTACACCTTTTTCGGGGCGGGGGGACCCCCGCAAGAGACCCAGTACTTC. This chain joins TRBV6-2 or TRBV6-3 and TRBJ2-5; TRBD2 aligns across 8 bases. CDR3 size: 20 residues. V dropped 2 bases and J dropped 2; count of bases not matched to a gene: 19. Per the germline V gene, CDR1 is MNHEY and CDR2 is SVGEGT.

This clone has a single count. The V gene is TRBV6-5, the J gene TRBJ1-2, with 8 nucleotides matching TRBD1. Trimming cost V 3 bases and J 5 bases; bases outside gene matches: 8. Looked up from germline, CDR1 is MNHEY and CDR2 is SVGAGI. The CDR3 has 15 residues. The CDR3 coding sequence is TGTGCCAGCAGTTATAGGGAACAGGGGGGGTATGGCTACACCTTC. It specifies CASSYREQGGYGYTF.

The chain carries TRBV28 and TRBJ2-2, with D maybe TRBD1 (6 bases). The germline CDR1 and CDR2 sequences are MDHEN and SYDVKM. The CDR3 length is 16 residues. Trimming left V 6 bases short and J 2 bases short, with 16 bases between. This CDR3 is CASRKTGIGNTGELFF. DNA of the CDR3: TGTGCCAGCAGAAAAACAGGGATCGGTAACACCGGGGAGCTGTTTTTT.

V usage is TRBV11-1 and J usage is TRBJ2-1, with 13 bases fitting TRBD2. The CDR3 spans 16 residues. With V trimmed by 5 bases and J by 4 bases, 5 bases remained unmatched. Germline CDR1 and CDR2: SGHAT and FQDESV (reference sequence). The CDR3 sequence is CASSPPGLAGYNEQFF. CDR3 DNA: TGTGCCAGCAGCCCCCCGGGACTAGCGGGGTACAATGAGCAGTTCTTC.

V is TRBV4-1 and J is TRBJ2-2; possibly TRBD1 for D (6 bases). V lost 3 bases, J lost 2 bases, and 10 bases lay in between. Germline V gene lookup returns CDR1 MGHRA and CDR2 YSYEKL. This CDR3 has 15 amino acids. The CDR3, as DNA: TGCGCCAGCAGCCACCAGACAGGAAACACCGGGGAGCTGTTTTTT. Translation gives CASSHQTGNTGELFF.

The rearrangement uses TRBV19 and TRBJ2-1; unclear D gene. Trimming stripped 4 bases from V and 2 bases from J, with 9 bases between. This CDR3 comprises 14 residues. Germline V gene sequence: CDR1 LNHDA, CDR2 SQIVND (reference sequence). CDR3 DNA sequence: TGTGCCAGTAGTACCCGACACACCTACAATGAGCAGTTCTTC. Encoded protein: CASSTRHTYNEQFF.

Only one count was recorded for this clone. The chain recombines TRBV5-8 with TRBJ2-3; D gene uncertain. This CDR3 comprises 15 residues. Germline CDR1 is SGHTS and CDR2 is YDEGEE. V was cut by 4 bases and J by 0 bases, with 12 bases left in between. CDR3 sequence: CASSHSPGSTDTQYF. In DNA, the CDR3 is TGTGCCAGCAGCCACAGTCCCGGAAGCACAGATACGCAGTATTTT.

V usage is TRBV19 and J usage is TRBJ2-1; TRBD1 might be the D (6 bases). This CDR3 region has 14 residues. The germline V gene encodes CDR1 LNHDA and CDR2 SQIVND (reference sequence). V lost 0 bases and J lost 6, with 9 bases in between. The CDR3 sequence is CASSIDGQINEQFF. The CDR3, as DNA: TGTGCCAGTAGTATAGACGGACAGATCAATGAGCAGTTCTTC.

The genes are TRBV18 and TRBJ2-3, with 9 bases identical to TRBD2. The CDR3 runs 13 residues. Germline CDR1 reads KGHSH; CDR2 reads LQKENI. V trimming: 3 bases; J trimming: 9 bases; junction bases outside the gene matches: 4. The CDR3 is CASSPRTSETQYF. As DNA, the CDR3 is TGTGCCAGCTCACCCCGGACTAGCGAAACGCAGTATTTT.

The chain couples TRBV7-6 to TRBJ1-2; TRBD1 is a possible D gene (5 bases). Trimming left V 5 bases short and J 2 bases short, with 15 bases between. The germline V gene has CDR1 SGHVS and CDR2 FNYEAQ. CDR3 length: 15 amino acids. The chain's CDR3 is CASSPIGAGNYGYTF. Here the CDR3 DNA reads TGTGCCAGCAGCCCTATCGGGGCGGGGAACTATGGCTACACCTTC. The variable domain in full, completed from reference TRBV7-6 and TRBJ1-2, reads GAGVSQSPRYKVTKRGQDVALRCDPISGHVSLYWYRQALGQGPEFLTYFNYEAQQDKSGLPNDRFSAERPEGSISTLTIQRTEQRDSAMYRCASSPIGAGNYGYTFGSGTRLTVV.

This rearrangement joins TRBV5-6 to TRBJ1-4; no clear D. The CDR3 is 15 residues long. CDR1 SGHDT and CDR2 YYEEEE come from the germline V gene. V lost 1 base, J lost 8 bases, and 15 bases lay in between. The chain's CDR3 is CASSLRWATREKLFF. As DNA, the CDR3 is TGTGCCAGCAGCTTGAGGTGGGCAACCAGGGAAAAACTGTTTTTT.

This clone was seen at least ten times. This chain links TRBV4-1 with TRBJ1-1; TRBD1 matches 9 bases. The J segment lost 0 bases and the V segment lost 1 base, leaving 6 bases of the junction unmatched. Germline values: CDR1 MGHRA, CDR2 YSYEKL. The CDR3 extends over 17 amino acids. CDR3 coding DNA: TGCGCCAGCAGCCAAGCTACACAGGGGGCGGTGAACACTGAAGCTTTCTTT. Translated, it gives CASSQATQGAVNTEAFF.

V gene TRBV4-1 combines with J gene TRBJ2-2, with TRBD1 matching 9 bases. The trim removed 4 bases at V and 5 bases at J, leaving 23 bases unmatched. This CDR3 contains 21 residues. Germline V CDR1 and CDR2: MGHRA, YSYEKL. The CDR3 DNA reads TGCGCCAGCAGCCGTTCGTACAGGGGGCAGGGTGTTAGTGCGGGAACCGGGGAGCTGTTTTTT. This translates into CASSRSYRGQGVSAGTGELFF.

The chain couples TRBV7-9 to TRBJ1-2; 8 nucleotides agree with TRBD1. Germline V gene data show CDR1 as SEHNR and CDR2 as FQNEAQ (reference sequence). There are 13 residues in the CDR3. The V gene end was trimmed by 5 bases and the J gene end by 8 bases; junction bases not matched to a gene: 7. The chain's CDR3 is CASSPRQGPGYTF. The CDR3 nucleotides are TGTGCCAGCAGCCCCCGACAGGGGCCAGGCTACACCTTC.

The chain links TRBV10-1 to TRBJ1-3, with TRBD1 matching over 9 bases. The CDR3 runs 18 residues. From germline, CDR1 is WNHNN and CDR2 SYGVQD (reference sequence). Unmatched junction bases numbered 13, after V lost 7 bases and J lost 0 bases. As DNA, the CDR3 is TGCGCCAGCACCGGGGACAGGGTCAGATGGCTCTCTGGAAACACCATATATTTT. It yields the protein CASTGDRVRWLSGNTIYF.

This chain uses TRBV6-5 with TRBJ2-3, with 9 bases lining up with TRBD2. The CDR3 has 15 amino acids. Germline CDR1 and CDR2: MNHEY and SVGAGI. Germline trimming cut 6 bases from V and 2 bases from J; bases unmatched to any gene: 6. The CDR3 coding sequence is TGTGCCAGCAGGGGGACTAGCCAATTCACAGATACGCAGTATTTT. It specifies CASRGTSQFTDTQYF.

The rearrangement uses TRBV11-2 and TRBJ2-5; 8 bases are shared with TRBD1. Germline CDR1 and CDR2: SGHAT and FQNNGV. CDR3 length equals 14 residues. V shed 6 bases, J shed 5 bases, and the junction held 8 bases outside the gene matches. CDR3 sequence: CASRLQGAGETQYF. For the CDR3, the DNA is TGTGCCAGCAGACTCCAGGGGGCAGGGGAGACCCAGTACTTC.

The chain uses TRBV12-3 or TRBV12-4 and TRBJ1-2, with D possibly matching TRBD1 (6 bases). The CDR3 has 13 amino acids. V lost 7 bases and J lost 4, with 13 bases in between. In DNA, the CDR3 is TGTGCCAGCAAGCTGACAGGCTCCTATGGCTACACCTTC. As protein: CASKLTGSYGYTF.

The sample holds one count of this clone. The chain has TRBV30 and TRBJ1-2, with D unclear. The CDR3 runs 13 residues. Trimming took 5 bases from V and 8 from J, leaving 18 bases between them. The germline V gene has CDR1 GTSNPN and CDR2 SVGIG (reference sequence). CDR3 amino acids: CAWARGPPGGYTF. DNA of the CDR3: TGTGCCTGGGCCCGAGGGCCCCCTGGGGGCTACACCTTC.

The genes are TRBV7-9 and TRBJ2-7; the D gene is possibly TRBD2 (5 bases). The CDR3 has 13 amino acids. V was cut by 7 bases and J by 6 bases, with 16 bases left in between. Germline V gene data show CDR1 as SEHNR and CDR2 as FQNEAQ (reference sequence). This chain's CDR3 is CASTSGEGLEQYF. CDR3 in DNA: TGTGCCAGCACCTCAGGAGAGGGTCTCGAGCAGTACTTC.

The V call is TRBV11-2, the J call TRBJ2-5; weak D call: TRBD2 (5 bases). The germline gives CDR1 SGHAT, CDR2 FQNNGV. This CDR3 region has 16 residues. V lost 6 bases and J 2 bases, leaving 19 bases between the germline ends. Here the CDR3 DNA reads TGTGCCAGCAGTGTAGACCTAGCTACTCCTCAAGAGACCCAGTACTTC. Encoded protein: CASSVDLATPQETQYF.

The chain combines TRBV6-2 or TRBV6-3 with TRBJ2-2; 11 bases agree with TRBD2. The CDR3 covers 16 residues. Germline values: CDR1 MNHEY, CDR2 SVGEGT. J lost 5 bases, V lost 1 base, and 3 bases had no gene match. The CDR3 region is CASSYLLAGVTGELFF. The CDR3, as DNA: TGTGCCAGCAGTTACTTACTAGCGGGGGTGACCGGGGAGCTGTTTTTT.

The J gene is TRBJ2-2, the V gene TRBV27, with 7 bases identical to TRBD1. Germline V gene sequence: CDR1 MNHEY, CDR2 SMNVEV (reference sequence). V lost 5 bases to trimming and J lost 6 bases; unmatched junction nucleotides: 3. The CDR3 spans 13 residues. CDR3 amino acids: CASSDRVAGELFF. As DNA, the CDR3 is TGTGCCAGCAGTGACAGGGTAGCCGGGGAGCTGTTTTTT.

The gene calls are TRBV4-2 and TRBJ2-3; 8 positions match TRBD2. J gave up 6 bases and V 0 bases, and 8 bases lay outside the gene matches. CDR3 size: 16 residues. Germline V gives CDR1 LGHNA, CDR2 YNFKEQ. CDR3 sequence (DNA): TGTGCCAGCAGCCAAGATCTCGGGGGGGCCCCGGATACGCAGTATTTT. Translation gives CASSQDLGGAPDTQYF.

V and J are TRBV6-5 and TRBJ1-4; 9 bases line up with TRBD1. The V and J ends lost 6 bases and 7 bases, in that order; junction bases with no gene match: 6. This CDR3 comprises 14 residues. Germline V lookup: CDR1 MNHEY, CDR2 SVGAGI. DNA for the CDR3: TGTGCCAGCAGCCCAGGGACAGGGTCTGAAAAACTGTTTTTT. Residues: CASSPGTGSEKLFF.

This chain connects TRBV5-1 to TRBJ2-1; 13 bases fit TRBD2. This CDR3 contains 16 residues. Per germline, CDR1 SGHRS and CDR2 YFSETQ. V lost 4 bases, J lost 7 bases, and 8 bases stayed unmatched. CDR3 protein: CASSVPGLAGINEQFF. In nucleotides, the CDR3 is TGCGCCAGCAGCGTACCGGGACTAGCGGGGATAAATGAGCAGTTCTTC.

CDR3: CASSYPGNGYTF. The CDR3 DNA follows: TGTGCCAGCAGTTACCCAGGGAATGGCTACACCTTC. The chain joins TRBV28 to TRBJ1-2, with a possible D match to TRBD1 (5 bases). The V and J ends lost 4 bases and 6 bases respectively, with 9 bases between them. Germline V gene lookup returns CDR1 MDHEN and CDR2 SYDVKM. CDR3 size: 12 residues.

The gene calls are TRBV6-1 and TRBJ1-4; D is perhaps TRBD1 (6 bases). CDR3 size: 15 residues. Trimming left V 3 bases short and J 2 bases short, with 10 bases between. CDR1 and CDR2 (germline): MNHNS, SASEGT. The CDR3 coding sequence is TGTGCCAGCAGTGAGTGGGGGCCTACTAATGAAAAACTGTTTTTT. The encoded protein is CASSEWGPTNEKLFF.

The rearrangement joins TRBV25-1 to TRBJ1-2; 9 bases align to TRBD1. J was trimmed by 4 bases and V by 9 bases; bases with no gene match: 9. The germline V gene encodes CDR1 MGHDK and CDR2 SYGVNS. CDR3 size: 14 residues. CDR3 DNA: TGTGCCAGTGGACCTACAGGGGGCTTCTATGGCTACACCTTC. This sequence encodes CASGPTGGFYGYTF.

The count of this clone is one. CDR3 sequence reads: CASSFGSEQFF. The CDR3 bases are TGTGCCAGCAGCTTTGGTAGTGAGCAGTTCTTC. The rearrangement joins TRBV5-4 to TRBJ2-1; D not resolved. Germline values: CDR1 SGHNT, CDR2 YYREEE (reference sequence). Trimming took off 2 bases at V and 9 bases at J, with 6 bases between the two ends. The CDR3 runs 11 residues.

The rearrangement uses TRBV6-5 and TRBJ2-3; D is unresolved. Deletions cut 6 bases from V and 0 bases from J, with 13 bases between. Per the germline V gene, CDR1 is MNHEY and CDR2 is SVGAGI. This CDR3 region has 15 residues. CDR3 amino acids: CASSARRPSTDTQYF. The CDR3 region has the DNA TGTGCCAGCAGCGCGCGGAGACCTAGCACAGATACGCAGTATTTT.

The V and J genes are TRBV9 and TRBJ2-3; TRBD2 matches 7 bases. Per the germline V gene, CDR1 is SGDLS and CDR2 is YYNGEE. This CDR3 contains 14 residues. Unmatched junction bases numbered 3, after V lost 3 bases and J lost 2 bases. CDR3 DNA sequence: TGTGCCAGCAGCGGCGGGACTAACACAGATACGCAGTATTTT. Its protein product is CASSGGTNTDTQYF.